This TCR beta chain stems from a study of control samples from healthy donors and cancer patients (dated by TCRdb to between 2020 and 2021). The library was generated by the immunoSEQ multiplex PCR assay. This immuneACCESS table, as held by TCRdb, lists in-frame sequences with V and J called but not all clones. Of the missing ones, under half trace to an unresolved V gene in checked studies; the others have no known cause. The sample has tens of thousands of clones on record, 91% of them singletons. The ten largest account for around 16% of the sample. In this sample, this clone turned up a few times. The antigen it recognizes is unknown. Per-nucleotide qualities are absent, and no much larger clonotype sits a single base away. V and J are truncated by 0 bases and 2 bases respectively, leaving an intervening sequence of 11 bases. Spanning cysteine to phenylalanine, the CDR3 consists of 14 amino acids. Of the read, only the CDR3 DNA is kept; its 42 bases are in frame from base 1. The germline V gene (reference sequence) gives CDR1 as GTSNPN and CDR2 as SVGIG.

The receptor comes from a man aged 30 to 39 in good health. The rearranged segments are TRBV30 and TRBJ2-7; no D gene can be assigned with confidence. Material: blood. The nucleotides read TGTGCCTGGAGTGTAAGGGCCCTCACCTACGAGCAGTACTTC. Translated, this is CAWSVRALTYEQYF.